What follows describes a single T cell receptor (beta chain). Its antigen is unknown. The CDR3 covers 14 residues. V was clipped by 0 bases and J by 0 bases, with 5 bases between them. Germline CDR1 and CDR2: SGHRS and YFSETQ. Template material for TCR beta VDJ and CDR3 profiling consisted of genomic DNA. TCRdb recomputed calls from the reads with MiXCR, one row per CDR3 protein. The table has more than 150,000 distinct CDR3 sequences, roughly 50% seen once; the top ten hold 10% to 15%. The sample belongs to a study of CD8+CD57+ T cells in acquired aplastic anemia. Study-level information: The mean DNA yield obtained from sorted CD4+ and CD8+ cells came to roughly 3.4 ug. Notes on the study in general: Found in both controls and patients were around 30 CD8+ CDR3 sequences. With respect to CD8+ Simpson's diversity, patients and controls did not differ significantly.

Those patients picked for sequencing had displayed CD8+CD57+ cell expansion on flow cytometry. There was no therapy given to any patient before the blood sampling took place. Source material: sorted CD4+, CD8+, or CD8+CD57+ T cells (not recorded which) from PBMCs. This chain connects TRBV5-1 to TRBJ2-3; no clear D gene. This clonotype originated in a human donor with aplastic anemia. The CDR3 here is CASSLGDSTDTQYF. The CDR3 region has the DNA TGCGCCAGCAGCTTGGGAGATAGCACAGATACGCAGTATTTT.